Presented here are 27 T cell receptor beta chains from one specimen sequenced in a study of blood T cell repertoires in COVID-19. TCRdb's table, derived via immunoSEQ multiplex PCR, lists solely in-frame clones and lacks some. Of about 250,000 clones in the sample, around four fifths were seen once. The sequenced sample was peripheral blood. The receptors here all came from an elderly man with acute or convalescent COVID-19.

The rearrangement uses TRBV5-1 and TRBJ2-2; 8 bases fit TRBD1. This CDR3 has 17 amino acids. V trimming: 3 bases; J trimming: 6 bases; junction bases outside the gene matches: 13. Germline V lookup: CDR1 SGHRS, CDR2 YFSETQ. The CDR3 DNA reads TGCGCCAGCAGCTGGGACTCGGACAGGGCGGGGTCCGGGGAGCTGTTTTTT. It yields the protein CASSWDSDRAGSGELFF.

The J gene is TRBJ2-3, the V gene TRBV5-6; 13 positions agree with TRBD2. The CDR3 is 16 amino acids. The junction had 6 bases not matched to a gene; V was cut back by 5 bases and J by 3 bases. Germline CDR1 is SGHDT and CDR2 is YYEEEE. The DNA for the CDR3 is TGTGCCAGCAGTCGGACGGGACTAGCGGGAACAGATACGCAGTATTTT. Its translation: CASSRTGLAGTDTQYF.

This clone was picked up one time. This chain connects TRBV7-9 to TRBJ1-4, with a possible D match to TRBD1 (5 bases). CDR3 size: 15 residues. V lost 4 bases to trimming and J lost 3 bases, with 12 bases between them. CDR1 and CDR2 from the germline V gene are SEHNR and FQNEAQ (reference sequence). CDR3 DNA: TGTGCCAGCAGCTCAGGTGACAGTTCTAATGAAAAACTGTTTTTT. Its translation is CASSSGDSSNEKLFF. Variable domain in full (rest from reference TRBV7-9 and TRBJ1-4): DTGVSQNPRHKITKRGQNVTFRCDPISEHNRLYWYRQTLGQGPEFLTYFQNEAQLEKSRLLSDRFSAERPKGSFSTLEIQRTEQGDSAMYLCASSSGDSSNEKLFFGSGTQLSVL.

J is TRBJ1-2 and V is TRBV6-5; possibly TRBD1 for D (5 bases). V lost 5 bases to trimming and J lost 0 bases, with 7 bases between them. Germline V lookup: CDR1 MNHEY, CDR2 SVGAGI. The CDR3 runs 13 residues. The CDR3 nucleotides are TGTGCCAGCAGTAAGACAGCTAACTATGGCTACACCTTC. It codes for CASSKTANYGYTF.

DNA for the CDR3: TGTGCCAGCAGTTCGATTAGGGGCGAGCAGTACTTC. This translates into CASSSIRGEQYF. The V call is TRBV12-3 or TRBV12-4, the J call TRBJ2-7; TRBD1 is a possible D gene (5 bases). The CDR3 length is 12 residues. Trimming cost V 4 bases and J 6 bases, with 10 bases left between them.

The CDR3 is CAWSVRLNTEAFF. CDR3 sequence (DNA): TGTGCCTGGAGTGTGCGACTCAACACTGAAGCTTTCTTT. The chain employs TRBV30 and TRBJ1-1; no definite D call. Germline lookup yields CDR1 GTSNPN and CDR2 SVGIG (reference sequence). V was cut by 0 bases and J by 2 bases, with 7 bases left in between. The CDR3 is 13 amino acids.

The chain has TRBV30 and TRBJ1-6; 11 nucleotides match TRBD1. The V and J ends lost 5 bases and 14 bases, in that order; junction bases with no gene match: 11. The CDR3 spans 14 residues. Germline CDR1 is GTSNPN and CDR2 is SVGIG (reference sequence). The CDR3, as DNA: TGTGCCTGGGTCGGCCGGGACAGGGGGTCAACCCTCCACTTT. This codes for CAWVGRDRGSTLHF.

The chain carries TRBV27 and TRBJ2-5; 9 bases match TRBD2. CDR1 and CDR2 from the germline V gene are MNHEY and SMNVEV (reference sequence). The CDR3 spans 17 residues. Trimming took 5 bases from V and 1 from J; bases not matched to a gene: 11. CDR3 sequence: CASSLSPLAGGQETQYF. The CDR3 nucleotides read TGTGCCAGCAGTCTAAGCCCACTAGCGGGCGGCCAAGAGACCCAGTACTTC.

The chain combines TRBV5-4 with TRBJ2-1; TRBD2 agrees at 12 bases. This CDR3 comprises 14 residues. Germline loops: CDR1 SGHNT, CDR2 YYREEE (reference sequence). V shed 3 bases, J shed 8 bases, and the junction held 3 bases outside the gene matches. DNA of the CDR3: TGTGCCAGCAGCTGGGGACTAGCGGGTGATGAGCAGTTCTTC. Translated, it gives CASSWGLAGDEQFF.

There are a few counts of this clone. This chain joins TRBV7-9 and TRBJ1-5, with D maybe TRBD1 (6 bases). This CDR3 spans 13 amino acids. The germline V and J ends were trimmed by 1 base and 5 bases, with 6 bases remaining between them. Germline assignment: CDR1 SEHNR and CDR2 FQNEAQ (reference sequence). The CDR3 region is CASSLGQDQPQHF. CDR3 in DNA: TGTGCCAGCAGCTTAGGACAGGATCAGCCCCAGCATTTT.

The chain couples TRBV24-1 to TRBJ2-7; TRBD1 aligns across 9 bases. The length of the CDR3 is 15 residues. The germline V gene has CDR1 KGHDR and CDR2 SFDVKD. After removal of 3 bases from V and 7 bases from J, the junction contained 9 bases not matched to a gene. CDR3 sequence reads: CATSDLRDREGEQYF. The DNA for the CDR3 is TGTGCCACCAGTGATCTCCGGGACAGGGAGGGAGAGCAGTACTTC.

A note on this clone: The same CDR3 arises from other DNA sequences in this sample as well. The rearrangement links TRBV6-5 to TRBJ2-5; TRBD1 might be the D (6 bases). Trimming took 8 bases from V and 2 from J, leaving 12 bases between them. This CDR3 has 13 amino acids. In germline, CDR1 is MNHEY, CDR2 SVGAGI. This chain's CDR3 is CASRRTDQETQYF. The CDR3 coding sequence is TGTGCCAGCCGCCGGACAGATCAAGAGACCCAGTACTTC.

This chain connects TRBV5-1 to TRBJ1-1; 7 nucleotides agree with TRBD1. Germline CDR1 SGHRS, CDR2 YFSETQ. CDR3 length: 14 residues. The V and J ends lost 3 bases and 1 base, in that order; junction bases with no gene match: 3. CDR3 amino acids: CASSSGQQNTEAFF. CDR3 DNA sequence: TGCGCCAGCAGCTCGGGACAGCAGAACACTGAAGCTTTCTTT.

The rearrangement joins TRBV10-1 to TRBJ2-5; possible D gene TRBD2, 6 bases. The germline V gene has CDR1 WNHNN and CDR2 SYGVQD (reference sequence). This CDR3 has 13 residues. V was pared by 3 bases and J by 7 bases, with 12 bases between. The CDR3 spells CASSDGGSGTQYF. The DNA of the CDR3 is TGCGCCAGCAGTGACGGAGGGAGCGGGACCCAGTACTTC.

This chain uses TRBV7-2 with TRBJ1-6; 9 bases agree with TRBD1. CDR3 length: 16 residues. V lost 6 bases and J lost 15; bases outside the gene matches: 18. Germline V gives CDR1 SGHTA, CDR2 FQGNSA. The CDR3 coding sequence is TGTGCCAGCAGTTATCCGGGACAGGGTCCTCTTGGGAACCTCCACTTT. It encodes CASSYPGQGPLGNLHF. The variable domain in full, completed from reference TRBV7-2 and TRBJ1-6, reads GAGVSQSPSNKVTEKGKDVELRCDPISGHTALYWYRQSLGQGLEFLIYFQGNSAPDKSGLPSDRFSAERTGGSVSTLTIQRTQQEDSAVYLCASSYPGQGPLGNLHFGNGTRLTVT.

CDR3 loop: CAWSRGLTHEQYF. The CDR3 DNA reads TGTGCCTGGAGCCGGGGACTTACCCACGAGCAGTACTTC. This chain links TRBV30 with TRBJ2-7; D is perhaps TRBD2 (6 bases). The CDR3 is 13 residues long. The V end lost 3 bases, the J end lost 5 bases, and 14 bases lay between the germline ends. Germline V lookup: CDR1 GTSNPN, CDR2 SVGIG (reference sequence).

This clone was observed a single time. The chain is built from TRBV27 and TRBJ2-3; 7 bases line up with TRBD2. The V gene's germline CDR1 is MNHEY and CDR2 SMNVEV (reference sequence). V trimming: 6 bases; J trimming: 5 bases; junction bases outside the gene matches: 8. This CDR3 is 14 amino acids long. CDR3 DNA sequence: TGTGCCAGCAGCCGGGGAACGGGGGGAGATACGCAGTATTTT. Translation gives CASSRGTGGDTQYF.

This clone was counted a few times. The chain carries TRBV28 and TRBJ2-5; 10 bases are a match to TRBD2. The CDR3 runs 15 residues. The germline V gene has CDR1 MDHEN and CDR2 SYDVKM. V was clipped by 3 bases and J by 5 bases; unmatched bases: 6. CDR3 sequence: CASSFASGSLETQYF. DNA for the CDR3: TGTGCCAGCAGTTTCGCTAGCGGGAGTTTGGAGACCCAGTACTTC.

The rearrangement joins TRBV6-1 to TRBJ1-5; TRBD1 matches at 7 bases. Germline V lookup: CDR1 MNHNS, CDR2 SASEGT. The length of the CDR3 is 17 residues. The V gene end was trimmed by 1 base and the J gene end by 2 bases; junction bases not matched to a gene: 8. This CDR3 reads CASSEGQGGRGNQPQHF. In DNA form, the CDR3 reads TGTGCCAGCAGTGAAGGTCAGGGGGGAAGGGGCAATCAGCCCCAGCATTTT.

In this sample, this clone turned up a few times. CDR3 bases: TGCAGCGTTAGGACAGTCCCCTACGAGCAGTACTTC. Its protein is CSVRTVPYEQYF. The chain combines TRBV29-1 with TRBJ2-7, with D maybe TRBD1 (6 bases). The CDR3 contains 12 residues. CDR1 SQVTM and CDR2 ANQGSEA come from the germline V gene. V lost 5 bases and J 2 bases, leaving 10 bases between the germline ends.

Only one count was recorded for this clone. The genes are TRBV5-4 and TRBJ2-7, with TRBD1 matching over 8 bases. Germline lookup yields CDR1 SGHNT and CDR2 YYREEE (reference sequence). The V gene end was trimmed by 4 bases and the J gene end by 4 bases; junction bases not matched to a gene: 22. This CDR3 is 19 amino acids long. Here the CDR3 reads CASSPRGTGGAKSLYEQYF. In DNA, the CDR3 is TGTGCCAGCAGCCCGAGGGGGACAGGTGGGGCTAAGAGTCTTTACGAGCAGTACTTC.

The rearrangement links TRBV7-3 to TRBJ2-5; 9 bases line up with TRBD1. Germline CDR1 is SGHTA and CDR2 is FQGTGA. The junction had 15 bases not matched to a gene; V was cut back by 5 bases and J by 5 bases. The CDR3 spans 17 residues. The CDR3 sequence is CASSRNKPGQGLETQYF. In DNA form, the CDR3 reads TGTGCCAGCAGCAGAAATAAACCGGGACAGGGATTGGAGACCCAGTACTTC.

The CDR3 bases are TGTGCCAGCAGCGTAGCCCCCACCCGGGAGAACAATGAGCAGTTCTTC. It yields the protein CASSVAPTRENNEQFF. The J gene is TRBJ2-1, the V gene TRBV9; a possible D gene is TRBD2 (6 bases). V was trimmed by 0 bases and J by 5 bases, leaving 15 bases between them. The germline CDR1 and CDR2 sequences are SGDLS and YYNGEE. The CDR3 totals 16 residues.

This chain joins TRBV4-2 and TRBJ1-5; D is uncertain. Germline CDR1 LGHNA, CDR2 YNFKEQ. V was pared by 1 base and J by 9 bases, with 10 bases between. CDR3 length: 13 amino acids. CDR3 loop: CASSQGSERPQHF. For the CDR3, the DNA is TGTGCCAGCAGCCAAGGGAGCGAGAGGCCCCAGCATTTT.

The chain carries TRBV5-1 and TRBJ1-6, with 8 bases aligning to TRBD1. The CDR3 runs to 14 residues. The trim removed 5 bases at V and 7 bases at J, leaving 5 bases unmatched. Germline V gives CDR1 SGHRS, CDR2 YFSETQ. In DNA form, the CDR3 reads TGCGCCAGCAGATTGACAGGGGACAATTCACCCCTCCACTTT. Protein sequence: CASRLTGDNSPLHF.

The V and J genes are TRBV27 and TRBJ2-6; TRBD2 aligns across 11 bases. Germline values: CDR1 MNHEY, CDR2 SMNVEV (reference sequence). Trimming cost V 3 bases and J 3 bases; bases outside gene matches: 10. The CDR3 contains 19 residues. CDR3 amino acids: CASSFGTSGRPGGANVLTF. In nucleotides, the CDR3 is TGTGCCAGCAGTTTTGGCACTAGCGGGAGACCTGGTGGGGCCAACGTCCTGACTTTC.

This rearrangement joins TRBV5-1 to TRBJ2-5; 8 positions agree with TRBD2. Germline CDR1 and CDR2: SGHRS and YFSETQ. V gave up 2 bases and J gave up 2 bases; unmatched junction bases: 2. The CDR3 covers 14 residues. CDR3 in amino acids: CASSLAGDQETQYF. CDR3 bases: TGCGCCAGCAGCTTAGCGGGGGATCAAGAGACCCAGTACTTC.